The source of this T cell receptor beta chain is a study of OX40 agonist ivuxolimab in advanced cancers. At the level of the whole study: The costimulatory receptor OX40 (CD134) was targeted by ivuxolimab, a fully human IgG2 agonistic monoclonal antibody. Patients were allowed to have had prior anti-PD-1, anti-PD-L1 or anti-CTLA-4 therapy, and approximately 40% of the dose-escalation patients had been treated with checkpoint inhibitors. The point of sequencing TCRbeta in the periphery was to test whether ivuxolimab changed TCR sequence diversity and drove clonal T-cell expansion. In the dose-escalation cohort, 65% to 85% of patients were male, and the mean age was roughly 56 years with a range of about 23 to 79. Of the roughly 54 dose-escalation patients, hepatocellular carcinoma was present in around 20, melanoma in some 15, renal cell carcinoma in 9 and head and neck cancer in 9. Three dose-escalation patients achieved partial responses, one with hepatocellular carcinoma and two with cutaneous melanoma. The paper describes the monotherapy dose-escalation part (N ≈ 52 patients) of the phase I trial of ivuxolimab. Intravenous ivuxolimab was administered to patients every 2 weeks at six dose levels: 0.01, 0.1, 0.3, 1.5, 3 and 10 mg/kg.

Results and caveats for the whole study, not just this receptor: Low levels of normalized T-cell clonal expansion were also seen in some patients who did not respond. At doses from 0.1 to 3.0 mg/kg, clonal expansion was seen in both CD4+ and CD8+ blood T cells between baseline and week 6. In the 0.1-3.0 mg/kg groups, partial responders were among the patients with the lowest normalized peripheral clonal expansion, particularly in CD8+ T cells. After ivuxolimab, CD8+ T cells had more expanded clones than CD4+ T cells on average. Which antigens the clonally expanded peripheral T cells were specific for was not determined.

In regard to this clone: It has no known antigen specificity. The sample holds no much larger clone one base away, and base qualities are not on file.

The CDR3 measures 17 amino acids from cysteine to phenylalanine. Just the 51-base CDR3 DNA is kept, in frame starting at base 1. After removal of 5 bases from V and 0 bases from J, the junction retains 10 bases not matched to a gene. In the germline V gene, CDR1 corresponds to SGHVS and CDR2 to FQNEAQ. To sequence the TCRbeta CDR3 region, genomic DNA was isolated from the sorted cells. TCRbeta CDR3 regions were sequenced using the immunoSEQ Assay. What TCRdb holds here is the immuneACCESS table cut down to in-frame rearrangements. Part of the clones is not present; checked against another copy, under half of the missing clones reflect an unresolved V gene, and the others are unexplained. For this sample the table gives 84,000 or so clones, of which 70% to 90% were detected only once. The ten largest clones add up to more than 0.25% of the sample. Patients with a history of autoimmune disease or receiving systemic immunosuppression were excluded from the trial. Peripheral blood for TCR sequencing was collected from all dose cohorts at baseline, on cycle 4 day 1, and on cycle 7 day 1. The samples were drawn from a first-in-human, open-label, multicenter phase I dose-escalation trial of ivuxolimab. Adults with locally advanced or metastatic melanoma, renal cell carcinoma, hepatocellular carcinoma or head and neck squamous cell carcinoma were enrolled in the trial. Before TCR sequencing, CD4+ T cells and CD8+ T cells from peripheral blood were sorted into separate populations.

The sample consisted of CD4+ or CD8+ T cells sorted from blood, taken in a trial of the OX40 agonist ivuxolimab. The TCR comes from an adult with an advanced solid tumor such as melanoma, head and neck, liver or kidney cancer. The V gene is TRBV7-8 and the J gene is TRBJ2-1; 7 nucleotides in the junction match TRBD2. Read as DNA, the sequence is TGTGCCAGCAGCCCAGTCCCTAGCGGAAGCTCCTACAATGAGCAGTTCTTC. It translates as CASSPVPSGSSYNEQFF.